This T cell receptor beta chain originates from a study of T cells in Graves' hyperthyroidism and ophthalmopathy. This clonotype has ten or more counts. Amplified TCR beta CDR3 regions derived from RNA transcripts. First-round RT-PCR targeting the TCR CDR3 was performed with the HTBI primer set. Using its own MiXCR run on the multiplex PCR reads, TCRdb lists one record per CDR3 protein. The sample records roughly 350,000 distinct CDR3 sequences, about 15% being singletons. Source material: blood. The receptor's source is a woman aged 30 to 39 with Graves' ophthalmopathy.

The CDR3 sequence: CASSLDRGVNQPQHF. The DNA of the CDR3 is TGTGCCAGCAGTTTGGACAGGGGGGTCAATCAGCCCCAGCATTTT. The genes are TRBV28 and TRBJ1-5, with TRBD1 matching over 10 bases. Germline CDR1 reads MDHEN; CDR2 reads SYDVKM. The CDR3 is 15 residues long. V trimming: 3 bases; J trimming: 3 bases; junction bases outside the gene matches: 2.